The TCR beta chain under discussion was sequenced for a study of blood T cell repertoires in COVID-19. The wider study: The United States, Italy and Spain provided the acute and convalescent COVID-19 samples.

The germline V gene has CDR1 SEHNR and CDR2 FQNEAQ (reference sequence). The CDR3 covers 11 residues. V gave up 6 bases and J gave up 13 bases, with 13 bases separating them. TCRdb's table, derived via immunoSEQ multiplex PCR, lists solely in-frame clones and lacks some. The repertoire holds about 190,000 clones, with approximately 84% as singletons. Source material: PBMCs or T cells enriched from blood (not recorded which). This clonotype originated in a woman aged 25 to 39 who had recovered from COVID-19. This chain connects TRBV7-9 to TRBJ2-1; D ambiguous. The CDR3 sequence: CASSSLDFQFF. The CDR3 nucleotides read TGTGCCAGCAGTTCCCTAGATTTTCAGTTCTTC.